This T cell receptor (beta chain) was identified in a study of T cells in Graves' hyperthyroidism and ophthalmopathy. RNA transcripts served as the template for amplifying TCR beta CDR3 regions. HTBI primers were the set used in a first-round RT-PCR of the TCR CDR3. TCRdb fed the multiplex PCR reads into MiXCR, producing one record per CDR3 protein. The repertoire holds 530,000 or so distinct CDR3 sequences, roughly 46% seen once, with approximately 7.5% in the top ten. Germline V gene sequence: CDR1 LGHDT, CDR2 YNNKEL (reference sequence). The CDR3 sequence is 13 residues long. Trimming cost V 8 bases and J 7 bases; bases outside gene matches: 6. In making diagnoses, clinical symptoms, serum thyroxine and TRAb, thyroid ultrasound and orbital computed tomography were all used.

The TCR was taken from a woman younger than 35 with Graves' hyperthyroidism. This rearrangement joins TRBV3-1 to TRBJ2-5; 11 bases line up with TRBD2. Sequencing used peripheral blood or thyroid tissue (not recorded which). The CDR3, as DNA: TGTGCCAGCTTCGGGACTAGCGGACGGACCCAGTACTTC. Its protein is CASFGTSGRTQYF.